This T cell receptor (beta chain) was sequenced in a study of T cell responses to AZD1222 COVID-19 vaccine. Points on this clone: The antigen is undetermined.

The method was immunoSEQ multiplex PCR; TCRdb's version includes in-frame clones alone and lacks a portion of them. Among tens of thousands of clones listed, roughly four fifths were seen once. The germline CDR1 and CDR2 sequences are LNHDA and SQIVND (reference sequence). The V segment lost 5 bases and the J segment 3 bases; nucleotides outside the gene matches: 7. This CDR3 has 15 residues. Study-wide findings and caveats: There were mostly white British donors and more females than males, and clonal diversity was possibly underestimated. Reportedly, close to half of spike-specific TCRs are directed against unmutated variant regions. Just six AZD1222 recipients tested seropositive at baseline.

The sequenced sample was peripheral blood, obtained on day 0 of AZD1222 vaccination. The clonotype comes from an adult in good health. The genes are TRBV19 and TRBJ1-1; 9 bases fit TRBD1. CDR3 sequence reads: CASSALGQGYTEAFF. CDR3 sequence (DNA): TGTGCCAGTAGTGCCCTGGGACAGGGCTACACTGAAGCTTTCTTT.